This T cell receptor (beta chain) comes out of a study of sequential checkpoint blockade in melanoma. Across the whole study: Matched biopsies came pretreatment and at week 13 for 20 to 25 patients.

A remark on this clone: Antigen unknown.

Profiling relied on immunoSEQ multiplex PCR, and the TCRdb table lists in-frame clones only, not all of them. The sample lists approximately 37,000 clones, over 30% seen once, with about 1.6% in the top ten. The V gene end was trimmed by 5 bases and the J gene end by 6 bases; junction bases not matched to a gene: 7. Per germline, CDR1 KGHSH and CDR2 LQKENI. The CDR3 extends over 13 amino acids. The treatment denotes: randomized to nivolumab then ipilimumab (arm A) or the reverse (arm B). Overall study findings and caveats: Pretreatment TIL clonality tracked with response in the nivolumab-first arm. Patients with week-13 increases in T-cell fraction and clonality benefited about 30 times more often.

The clonotype comes from a human donor with melanoma. The J gene is TRBJ2-7, the V gene TRBV18; TRBD2 agrees at 7 bases. The sequences come from tumor tissue (inferred from file names), collected from a patient given nivolumab and ipilimumab in sequence. The CDR3 bases are TGTGCCAGCTCAAGTAGCGGGTCGAGCGAGCAGTACTTC. This translates into CASSSSGSSEQYF. The variable domain in full, with the rest retrieved from reference TRBV18 and TRBJ2-7, is NAGVMQNPRHLVRRRGQEARLRCSPMKGHSHVYWYRQLPEEGLKFMVYLQKENIIDESGMPKERFSAEFPKEGPSILRIQQVVRGDSAAYFCASSSSGSSEQYFGPGTRLTVT.